The T cell receptor (beta chain) under discussion was sequenced for a study of cytomegalovirus exposure and HLA in healthy donors. In the study overall: Previous work identified roughly 120 million unique TCR beta sequences from some 170 million T cells.

Details on this clone: Its specificity is unknown.

Primers included in the PCR were 60 Vbeta and 13 Jbeta primers. Study processing details: Per a later analysis, the number of unique TCR beta chains was about 80 million, of which around 9.9 million were shared. Produced via immunoSEQ multiplex PCR; TCRdb's table is partial and in-frame only. The DNA was the basis for D and trimming; V, J and clone size are from that table. This repertoire includes 90,000 to 120,000 clones. Study-level findings and limits: Associated with HLA alleles at 0.05 false discovery rate in a later analysis were approximately 17,000 TCR beta sequences. In a later analysis, V- and J-gene trimming of beta chains associated with a DCLRE1C missense variant, replicated independently.

The sample comprised PBMCs. The source is a man in his forties or fifties in good health and CMV-seronegative.

The CDR3 region is CASSFPAAAEAFF. CDR3 in DNA: TGTGCCAGCAGCTTCCCCGCTGCGGCTGAAGCTTTCTTT. The gene calls are TRBV7-2 and TRBJ1-1, with D unresolved. Germline assignment: CDR1 SGHTA and CDR2 FQGNSA. Deletions cut 3 bases from V and 6 bases from J, with 11 bases between. CDR3 size: 13 residues.